Following are 31 T cell receptor beta chains from one sample sequenced in a study of T cell repertoires in cytomegalovirus infection. TCRdb itself ran the reads through MiXCR, one entry per CDR3 protein. Of about 310,000 distinct CDR3 sequences in the sample, just under 25% were seen once. Which antigens these TCRs recognize remains unknown. The input for sequencing was cultured PBMCs, taken from culture after CMV antigen stimulation. The receptors come from a human donor in good health (CMV status not recorded). Some clones in this sample may be carry-over from other donors' samples.

In its sample, this clonotype was seen many times. J is TRBJ2-7 and V is TRBV7-2; TRBD2 matches at 12 bases. The CDR3 totals 15 residues. Germline lookup yields CDR1 SGHTA and CDR2 FQGNSA. V was pared by 5 bases and J by 6 bases, with 8 bases of the junction left unmatched. CDR3 protein: CASSTTTSGRGEQYF. The CDR3, as DNA: TGTGCCAGCAGCACAACGACTAGCGGGAGAGGCGAGCAGTACTTC.

The table lists this clonotype with a few counts. The chain has TRBV11-3 and TRBJ2-1; TRBD2 aligns across 9 bases. CDR1 and CDR2 (germline): SGHNT, YENEEA. The CDR3 consists of 13 residues. Unmatched junction bases numbered 4, after V lost 4 bases and J lost 9 bases. This CDR3 reads CASSSRTSAEQFF. The DNA of the CDR3 is TGTGCCAGCAGCTCGCGGACTAGCGCTGAGCAGTTCTTC. The full variable domain, in which reference TRBV11-3 and TRBJ2-1 provide the parts outside the CDR3, is EAGVVQSPRYKIIEKKQPVAFWCNPISGHNTLYWYLQNLGQGPELLIRYENEEAVDDSQLPKDRFSAERLKGVDSTLKIQPAELGDSAVYLCASSSRTSAEQFFGPGTRLTVL.

This clonotype was detected only a few times. The genes are TRBV20-1 and TRBJ2-1; D is possibly TRBD1 (5 bases). V was pared by 4 bases and J by 6 bases, with 16 bases between. The CDR3 spans 14 residues. Germline values: CDR1 DFQATT, CDR2 SNEGSKA (reference sequence). CDR3 region: CSAITPYQGNEQFF. In nucleotides, the CDR3 is TGCAGTGCTATAACACCGTATCAGGGCAATGAGCAGTTCTTC.

The V gene is TRBV7-9, the J gene TRBJ2-2, with 7 bases aligning to TRBD2. V shed 6 bases, J shed 0 bases, and the junction held 13 bases outside the gene matches. This CDR3 has 18 amino acids. Germline assignment: CDR1 SEHNR and CDR2 FQNEAQ (reference sequence). The CDR3 DNA is TGTGCCAGCAGACGAACTTCTAGCGGCTCCTCGAACACCGGGGAGCTGTTTTTT. Translated, it gives CASRRTSSGSSNTGELFF.

This clonotype was detected a few times. This chain joins TRBV28 and TRBJ2-2, with 13 bases that match TRBD2. With 2 bases clipped from V and 7 bases from J, the junction kept 4 bases outside the gene matches. CDR3 size: 16 residues. Germline assignment: CDR1 MDHEN and CDR2 SYDVKM. The DNA for the CDR3 is TGTGCCAGCAGTTTAGGACTAGCGGGAGTGGTCGGGGAGCTGTTTTTT. Protein sequence: CASSLGLAGVVGELFF.

This clonotype was counted between two and nine times. This sequence joins TRBV6-2 or TRBV6-3 and TRBJ2-5; perhaps TRBD1 as D (6 bases). Germline lookup yields CDR1 MNHEY and CDR2 SVGEGT. This CDR3 is 14 amino acids long. Trimming left V 5 bases short and J 3 bases short, with 13 bases between. The CDR3 loop is CASSPTGTKETQYF. DNA of the CDR3: TGTGCCAGCAGTCCCACCGGGACAAAAGAGACCCAGTACTTC.

The CDR3 protein is CASSLLGTNTEAFF. The CDR3 DNA reads as TGTGCCAGCAGCCTTCTAGGGACAAACACTGAAGCTTTCTTT. The chain couples TRBV7-3 to TRBJ1-1; D might be TRBD1 (6 bases). Germline CDR1 reads SGHTA; CDR2 reads FQGTGA. This CDR3 is built from 14 residues. The V and J ends lost 5 bases and 2 bases respectively, with 12 bases between them. Based on the CDR3 plus reference TRBV7-3 and TRBJ1-1, the full variable domain is GAGVSQTPSNKVTEKGKYVELRCDPISGHTALYWYRQSLGQGPEFLIYFQGTGAADDSGLPNDRFFAVRPEGSVSTLKIQRTERGDSAVYLCASSLLGTNTEAFFGQGTRLTVV.

This clonotype was recorded once. CDR3 in amino acids: CSARVVRNTEAFF. CDR3 nucleotide sequence: TGCAGTGCTAGAGTGGTTAGGAACACTGAAGCTTTCTTT. V usage is TRBV20-1 and J usage is TRBJ1-1; no definite D call. The CDR3 has 13 amino acids. The ends were cut back, 1 base at V and 1 base at J, with 7 bases in the middle. From germline, CDR1 is DFQATT and CDR2 SNEGSKA (reference sequence).

This clonotype occurred a few times. The chain couples TRBV6-2 or TRBV6-3 to TRBJ2-5; a weak D match, TRBD2 (6 bases). V dropped 8 bases and J dropped 5 bases, with 18 bases sitting between them. This CDR3 is built from 14 residues. The germline CDR1 and CDR2 sequences are MNHEY and SVGEGT. Written as DNA, the CDR3 is TGTGCCAGCCGAGGAGGGGAGGCGAGTGAGACCCAGTACTTC. It encodes CASRGGEASETQYF.

The chain employs TRBV5-4 and TRBJ1-1; D possibly corresponds to TRBD1 (5 bases). With 0 bases removed from V and 0 bases from J, the gap between germline ends came to 15 bases. CDR3 size: 17 residues. Germline-derived CDR1 and CDR2 are SGHNT and YYREEE (reference sequence). The CDR3 region is CASSLAPGRYMNTEAFF. The CDR3 DNA reads as TGTGCCAGCAGCTTGGCGCCAGGGCGGTACATGAACACTGAAGCTTTCTTT.

The V gene is TRBV27, the J gene TRBJ2-7; TRBD1 agrees at 7 bases. The CDR3 sequence is 14 residues long. The germline CDR1 and CDR2 sequences are MNHEY and SMNVEV (reference sequence). The junction had 7 bases not matched to a gene; V was cut back by 5 bases and J by 3 bases. DNA of the CDR3: TGTGCCAGCAGTCTCAAGACAGGGTACTACGAGCAGTACTTC. It specifies CASSLKTGYYEQYF.

This clonotype was seen repeatedly, ten times or more. The chain combines TRBV7-2 with TRBJ2-1, with D perhaps being TRBD1 or TRBD2 (6 bases each). The V and J ends lost 6 bases and 1 base respectively, with 16 bases between them. Germline V gene lookup returns CDR1 SGHTA and CDR2 FQGNSA. The CDR3 loop spans 16 amino acids. CDR3 nucleotides: TGTGCCAGCAGAGGGGGGAGCGGAGGTTCCTACAATGAGCAGTTCTTC. Protein: CASRGGSGGSYNEQFF.

The V call is TRBV6-1, the J call TRBJ2-1; 14 bases match TRBD2. V trimming: 5 bases; J trimming: 8 bases; junction bases outside the gene matches: 5. The CDR3 runs 15 residues. CDR1 is MNHNS and CDR2 is SASEGT in the germline V gene. The CDR3 sequence is CASSTGTSGRYEQFF. CDR3 sequence (DNA): TGTGCCAGCAGTACAGGGACTAGCGGGAGATATGAGCAGTTCTTC.

This clonotype was counted a few times. This chain links TRBV7-9 with TRBJ1-1; D is uncertain. The germline V gene has CDR1 SEHNR and CDR2 FQNEAQ (reference sequence). CDR3 length equals 12 residues. Trimming pared 0 bases from V and 10 bases from J, leaving 9 bases between. The chain's CDR3 is CASSLAGEGAFF. As DNA, the CDR3 is TGTGCCAGCAGCTTAGCCGGGGAAGGAGCTTTCTTT.

This clonotype was observed at least ten times. The chain uses TRBV6-1 and TRBJ1-5; a weak D match, TRBD1 (5 bases). The CDR3 spans 14 residues. Trimming stripped 0 bases from V and 2 bases from J, with 5 bases between. CDR1 is MNHNS and CDR2 is SASEGT in the germline V gene. In DNA, the CDR3 is TGTGCCAGCAGTGAAGCAGGGGGCAATCAGCCCCAGCATTTT. Translated, it gives CASSEAGGNQPQHF.

V and J are TRBV19 and TRBJ2-1, with 10 positions matching TRBD2. V shed 8 bases and J 3 bases; nucleotides not matched to a gene: 4. CDR3 length equals 14 residues. From germline, CDR1 is LNHDA and CDR2 SQIVND (reference sequence). CDR3 sequence (DNA): TGTGCCAGTGAAACTAGCGGGGACTACAATGAGCAGTTCTTC. Translated, it gives CASETSGDYNEQFF.

The chain carries TRBV6-2 or TRBV6-3 and TRBJ2-7, with a tentative D call TRBD2 (6 bases). The germline V gene encodes CDR1 MNHEY and CDR2 SVGEGT. This CDR3 is built from 14 residues. V was shortened by 7 bases and J by 6 bases, with 19 bases between the two germline ends. In nucleotides, the CDR3 is TGTGCCAGCACAGTCGGGAGTGGGATGGGCGAGCAGTACGTC. Its protein is CASTVGSGMGEQYV.

This clonotype was detected a few times. V gene TRBV5-1 combines with J gene TRBJ1-1; tentative D call: TRBD1 (6 bases). The CDR3 is 13 amino acids. Germline CDR1 and CDR2: SGHRS and YFSETQ. Trimming stripped 5 bases from V and 5 bases from J, with 13 bases between. The CDR3 DNA reads as TGCGCCAGCAGGGCTACAGGGAAAACTGAAGCTTTCTTT. Translation: CASRATGKTEAFF.

A few counts support this clonotype. The gene calls are TRBV12-3 or TRBV12-4 and TRBJ2-7; weak D call: TRBD2 (5 bases). The V and J ends lost 3 bases and 1 base respectively, with 16 bases between them. The CDR3 runs to 16 residues. Here the CDR3 reads CASSLSSAILSYEQYF. The CDR3 nucleotides are TGTGCCAGCAGTTTGAGTAGCGCAATCCTTTCCTACGAGCAGTACTTC.

This clonotype was seen a handful of times. CDR3 residues: CASSPSTSGSYNEQFF. The CDR3 bases are TGTGCCAGCTCACCGTCGACTAGCGGCTCCTACAATGAGCAGTTCTTC. The rearrangement joins TRBV18 to TRBJ2-1, with TRBD2 matching 9 bases. Germline CDR1 KGHSH, CDR2 LQKENI. V lost 3 bases to trimming and J lost 0 bases; unmatched junction nucleotides: 3. The CDR3 sequence is 16 residues long. The full variable domain, its missing parts supplied by reference TRBV18 and TRBJ2-1, is NAGVMQNPRHLVRRRGQEARLRCSPMKGHSHVYWYRQLPEEGLKFMVYLQKENIIDESGMPKERFSAEFPKEGPSILRIQQVVRGDSAAYFCASSPSTSGSYNEQFFGPGTRLTVL.

This clonotype was detected a few times. This chain links TRBV10-2 with TRBJ1-3, with D perhaps matching TRBD1 (5 bases). Trimming stripped 8 bases from V and 4 bases from J, with 9 bases between. Germline CDR1 reads WSHSY; CDR2 reads SAAADI. The CDR3 totals 12 residues. CDR3 sequence reads: CASGQVGNTIYF. CDR3 DNA sequence: TGCGCCAGCGGACAAGTGGGAAACACCATATATTTT.

This clonotype was seen only a few times. The chain couples TRBV25-1 to TRBJ1-2; 7 nucleotides match TRBD1. In germline, CDR1 is MGHDK, CDR2 SYGVNS. J was trimmed by 4 bases and V by 6 bases; bases with no gene match: 11. This CDR3 region has 15 residues. The CDR3 DNA reads TGTGCCAGCAGCTACATCGGACAGGACTTCTATGGCTACACCTTC. Its protein product is CASSYIGQDFYGYTF.

In this sample, this clonotype turned up many times. The V call is TRBV7-2, the J call TRBJ1-1; 7 bases line up with TRBD1. Unmatched junction bases numbered 5, after V lost 9 bases and J lost 4 bases. Germline V gene data show CDR1 as SGHTA and CDR2 as FQGNSA. The CDR3 loop spans 12 amino acids. The CDR3 region has the DNA TGTGCCAGGACCCGACAGGGCACTGAAGCTTTCTTT. Amino acid sequence: CARTRQGTEAFF.

Ten or more counts support this clonotype. This chain connects TRBV5-4 to TRBJ2-2; 8 nucleotides line up with TRBD1. In germline, CDR1 is SGHNT, CDR2 YYREEE (reference sequence). The length of the CDR3 is 15 residues. Losses at the gene ends were 0 bases for V and 4 bases for J; bases not matched to a gene: 2. CDR3 sequence reads: CASSLGGQATGELFF. CDR3 in DNA: TGTGCCAGCAGCTTGGGGGGACAGGCCACCGGGGAGCTGTTTTTT.

The J gene is TRBJ2-7, the V gene TRBV27; a possible D gene is TRBD1 (6 bases). From germline, CDR1 is MNHEY and CDR2 SMNVEV (reference sequence). The CDR3 runs 14 residues. V lost 2 bases and J 2 bases, leaving 10 bases between the germline ends. Here the CDR3 DNA reads TGTGCCAGCAGTTTAGGACAGATTGCCTACGAGCAGTACTTC. Its protein is CASSLGQIAYEQYF.

The chain joins TRBV19 to TRBJ1-1; D possibly corresponds to TRBD1 (6 bases). The V and J ends lost 3 bases and 0 bases respectively, with 20 bases between them. The germline CDR1 and CDR2 sequences are LNHDA and SQIVND (reference sequence). The CDR3 extends over 18 amino acids. The CDR3 here is CASSMTPLRTDMNTEAFF. As DNA, the CDR3 is TGTGCCAGTAGTATGACCCCACTTCGGACAGATATGAACACTGAAGCTTTCTTT.

In its sample, this clonotype was seen many times. This chain joins TRBV7-9 and TRBJ2-3; 11 bases match TRBD2. The CDR3 extends over 13 amino acids. The germline gives CDR1 SEHNR, CDR2 FQNEAQ (reference sequence). V lost 7 bases to trimming and J lost 4 bases; unmatched junction nucleotides: 1. The CDR3 reads CASTGLAADTQYF. DNA of the CDR3: TGTGCCAGCACGGGACTAGCGGCAGATACGCAGTATTTT.

The chain carries TRBV7-2 and TRBJ2-7; the D gene is possibly TRBD2 (6 bases). In germline, CDR1 is SGHTA, CDR2 FQGNSA. V dropped 2 bases and J dropped 9 bases, with 17 bases sitting between them. The CDR3 extends over 14 amino acids. CDR3 loop: CASSLYRTRDGQYF. The DNA for the CDR3 is TGTGCCAGCAGCTTATATAGGACGCGGGACGGGCAGTACTTC.

J is TRBJ2-7 and V is TRBV5-1; 10 positions match TRBD2. The CDR3 has 16 residues. The V gene's germline CDR1 is SGHRS and CDR2 YFSETQ. The V and J ends lost 3 bases and 0 bases, in that order; junction bases with no gene match: 6. The CDR3 spells CASSSGLAPSSYEQYF. Here the CDR3 DNA reads TGCGCCAGCAGCTCGGGACTAGCGCCTAGCTCCTACGAGCAGTACTTC.

Remarks on this clonotype: A single base separates this from a much larger clone, so it may be a read error. The V gene is TRBV7-2, the J gene TRBJ2-7; 9 bases are a match to TRBD1. Germline values: CDR1 SGHTA, CDR2 FQGNSA. Trimming cost V 4 bases and J 9 bases; bases outside gene matches: 13. The CDR3 covers 15 residues. The CDR3 region is CASSSTGTGFWVQYF. CDR3 coding DNA: TGTGCCAGCAGCTCGACCGGGACAGGGTTTTGGGTGCAGTACTTC. The full variable domain, with the rest looked up from reference TRBV7-2 and TRBJ2-7, is GAGVSQSPSNKVTEKGKDVELRCDPISGHTALYWYRQSLGQGLEFLIYFQGNSAPDKSGLPSDRFSAERTGGSVSTLTIQRTQQEDSAVYLCASSSTGTGFWVQYFGPGTRLTVT.

The V and J genes are TRBV27 and TRBJ2-5; the D call may be TRBD1 or TRBD2 (5 bases each). The CDR3 runs to 15 residues. The germline V and J ends were trimmed by 4 bases and 3 bases, with 15 bases remaining between them. CDR1 is MNHEY, CDR2 SMNVEV, per germline (reference sequence). Here the CDR3 reads CASSSTGTSEETQYF. CDR3 coding DNA: TGTGCCAGCAGTTCCACCGGGACCTCAGAAGAGACCCAGTACTTC.